One sample yielded the 5 T cell receptor beta chains listed below, sequenced in a study of CXCR3-negative and CXCR3-positive naive CD8 T cells (dated by TCRdb to the late 2010s). The listed sequencing device is NextSeq 550. The Human TCR Profiling Kit (MiLaboratory) was used to make UMI-labeled 5' RACE TRB cDNA libraries. After TCRdb reprocessed the reads, each CDR3 protein sequence was kept as one row, without DNA. The table for this sample records around 26,000 distinct CDR3 sequences. The ten largest clones represent about 2.8% of the sample. Sequencing used naive CXCR3- CD8+ T cells from blood. The cell subset or site label corresponds to: CD45RO-CCR7+CD27+CD95- naive CD8+ T cells lacking CXCR3 (TNR3-). The receptor set was obtained from a human donor in good health. Some clones in this sample may be carry-over from other donors' samples.

The chain combines TRBV28 with TRBJ2-5; TCRdb's D call of TRBD1 is untestable without DNA. Per germline, CDR1 MDHEN and CDR2 SYDVKM. CDR3 size: 13 residues. The chain's CDR3 is CASRGTGEETQYF.

The chain carries TRBV4-3 and TRBJ1-1; TCRdb proposes TRBD1, but this gene call is untestable without DNA. From germline, CDR1 is LGHNA and CDR2 YSLEER. The CDR3 spans 19 residues. The CDR3 loop is CASSQVDMAGIDFDTEAFF.

The V and J genes are TRBV18 and TRBJ2-3; TCRdb selects TRBD1, and the lack of DNA leaves this call unchecked. Germline-derived CDR1 and CDR2 are KGHSH and LQKENI. The CDR3 is 15 residues long. The CDR3 protein is CASSPDAGATDTQYF. The variable domain in full, with the rest retrieved from reference TRBV18 and TRBJ2-3, is NAGVMQNPRHLVRRRGQEARLRCSPMKGHSHVYWYRQLPEEGLKFMVYLQKENIIDESGMPKERFSAEFPKEGPSILRIQQVVRGDSAAYFCASSPDAGATDTQYFGPGTRLTVL.

This chain joins TRBV4-3 and TRBJ1-6. Germline V lookup: CDR1 LGHNA, CDR2 YSLEER. The CDR3 covers 15 residues. CDR3 residues: CASSQSAGHSSPLHF.

The rearrangement joins TRBV28 to TRBJ2-1; TCRdb's D call, TRBD2, is unchecked because there is no DNA. The CDR3 covers 14 residues. Germline assignment: CDR1 MDHEN and CDR2 SYDVKM. The chain's CDR3 is CASSLVGVGNEQFF.